These 8 T cell receptor beta chains came from one sample sequenced in a study of blood T cell repertoires in COVID-19. Data came from immunoSEQ multiplex PCR; TCRdb stores just in-frame clones and leaves some out. This sample has about 170,000 clones, with approximately 82% found just once. Sequencing input: peripheral blood. The receptors shown here come from an elderly woman with acute or convalescent COVID-19.

The chain is built from TRBV7-2 and TRBJ1-2; possibly TRBD1 for D (5 bases). Germline CDR1 is SGHTA and CDR2 is FQGNSA. This CDR3 is built from 13 residues. V lost 5 bases, J lost 4 bases, and 11 bases lay in between. As DNA, the CDR3 is TGTGCCAGCAGCCCAGGGTCGGGCTATGGCTACACCTTC. It is translated as CASSPGSGYGYTF.

The chain couples TRBV7-6 to TRBJ2-6; perhaps TRBD1 as D (6 bases). The CDR3 has 16 amino acids. V was trimmed by 3 bases and J by 0 bases, leaving 9 bases between them. Germline CDR1 SGHVS, CDR2 FNYEAQ. The CDR3 sequence is CASSLDRVSGANVLTF. Written as DNA, the CDR3 is TGTGCCAGCAGCTTGGACAGAGTCTCTGGGGCCAACGTCCTGACTTTC.

J is TRBJ2-1 and V is TRBV2; 9 bases are a match to TRBD1. Trimming at V came to 1 base and at J to 5 bases, leaving 9 bases not matched to a gene. Germline V lookup: CDR1 SNHLY, CDR2 FYNNEI. CDR3 length equals 17 residues. The CDR3 DNA reads TGTGCCAGCAGTGAAGGCCTCCGACAGGGGGTCCACAATGAGCAGTTCTTC. Translation gives CASSEGLRQGVHNEQFF.

This chain joins TRBV19 and TRBJ1-2, with 9 bases aligning to TRBD1. CDR3 length equals 14 residues. V lost 4 bases, J lost 4 bases, and 4 bases stayed unmatched. Looked up from germline, CDR1 is LNHDA and CDR2 is SQIVND (reference sequence). CDR3 nucleotide sequence: TGTGCCAGTAGTACCACAGGGGGCCCCTATGGCTACACCTTC. It is translated as CASSTTGGPYGYTF.

V gene TRBV2 combines with J gene TRBJ2-7; 9 nucleotides line up with TRBD1. Trimming removed 6 bases from V and 6 bases from J; junction bases left unmatched: 3. The CDR3 consists of 12 residues. CDR1 and CDR2 from the germline V gene are SNHLY and FYNNEI. The CDR3 loop reads CASSQDRGEQYF. The CDR3 bases are TGTGCCAGCAGCCAGGACAGGGGCGAGCAGTACTTC.

The chain is built from TRBV7-2 and TRBJ1-2; no firm D call. The V gene lost 7 bases and the J gene lost 8 bases, with 17 bases spanning the gap. The CDR3 is made up of 13 amino acids. In germline, CDR1 is SGHTA, CDR2 FQGNSA. The CDR3: CASTSGVLGGYTF. The CDR3 bases are TGTGCCAGCACCTCCGGGGTTTTAGGGGGCTACACCTTC.

The chain employs TRBV18 and TRBJ1-1, with a weak D call TRBD1 (6 bases). CDR3 length: 17 amino acids. The V and J ends lost 8 bases and 0 bases respectively, with 22 bases between them. Looked up from germline, CDR1 is KGHSH and CDR2 is LQKENI. The CDR3 nucleotides read TGTGCCAGCGTCGGACAGTCAGTCGGTTTTATGAACACTGAAGCTTTCTTT. Its protein is CASVGQSVGFMNTEAFF.

The V and J genes are TRBV5-5 and TRBJ1-1; D possibly corresponds to TRBD1 (5 bases). Per the germline V gene, CDR1 is SGHKS and CDR2 is YYEKEE (reference sequence). Trimming took 4 bases from V and 0 from J, leaving 13 bases between them. CDR3 length: 15 amino acids. The CDR3: CASSMGTGLNTEAFF. CDR3 coding DNA: TGTGCCAGCAGCATGGGAACAGGCCTGAACACTGAAGCTTTCTTT.